These 25 T cell receptor beta chains originate from one sample sequenced in a study of blood T cell repertoires in COVID-19 (dated by TCRdb to the early 2020s). Receptors were amplified or captured by the immunoSEQ multiplex PCR assay. The table was pulled from immuneACCESS by TCRdb, which kept in-frame rearrangements only. Such tables lose some clones; where checked, under half of the loss comes from unresolved V genes, and the rest has no known cause. This sample comprises roughly 330,000 clones, 70% to 90% of them detected only once. More than 3% of the sample lies in the top ten. Specimen: peripheral blood. The receptors were sampled from a woman aged 45-65 years with active or convalescent COVID-19.

The rearrangement joins TRBV27 to TRBJ2-3; D call uncertain. The germline CDR1 and CDR2 sequences are MNHEY and SMNVEV (reference sequence). V shed 5 bases and J shed 0 bases, with 12 bases lying between them. This CDR3 region has 15 residues. CDR3 bases: TGTGCCAGCAGTCCGATCTCGCGGAGCACAGATACGCAGTATTTT. Its translation is CASSPISRSTDTQYF.

V gene TRBV6-5 combines with J gene TRBJ2-7; D not resolved. CDR3 length equals 14 residues. Trimming pared 4 bases from V and 0 bases from J, leaving 10 bases between. CDR1 MNHEY and CDR2 SVGAGI come from the germline V gene. The CDR3 DNA reads TGTGCCAGCAGTTCGACATTTCCCTCCTACGAGCAGTACTTC. As protein: CASSSTFPSYEQYF.

The chain joins TRBV19 to TRBJ2-2; no clear D. CDR1 and CDR2 (germline): LNHDA, SQIVND (reference sequence). This CDR3 is built from 16 residues. The V end lost 7 bases, the J end lost 5 bases, and 20 bases lay between the germline ends. CDR3 loop: CASKDIARALTGELFF. For the CDR3, the DNA is TGTGCCAGTAAGGATATAGCCCGAGCCTTGACCGGGGAGCTGTTTTTT. Full variable domain (remainder filled in from reference TRBV19 and TRBJ2-2): DGGITQSPKYLFRKEGQNVTLSCEQNLNHDAMYWYRQDPGQGLRLIYYSQIVNDFQKGDIAEGYSVSREKKESFPLTVTSAQKNPTAFYLCASKDIARALTGELFFGEGSRLTVL.

The V and J genes are TRBV7-3 and TRBJ2-7, with D tentatively TRBD2 (5 bases). CDR3 length: 13 residues. CDR1 is SGHTA and CDR2 is FQGTGA in the germline V gene. Trimming stripped 6 bases from V and 12 bases from J, with 21 bases between. The CDR3 nucleotides are TGTGCCAGCAGTAGAAATGGAGACGGGATCCGGTACTTC. Its translation: CASSRNGDGIRYF.

In DNA, the CDR3 is TGTGCCAGCAGACCACAGACAGGGGGCTCGCAGCCCCAGCATTTT. It specifies CASRPQTGGSQPQHF. The V gene is TRBV28, the J gene TRBJ1-5; TRBD1 agrees at 10 bases. Germline V gene lookup returns CDR1 MDHEN and CDR2 SYDVKM. The CDR3 length is 15 residues. V dropped 6 bases and J dropped 7; count of bases not matched to a gene: 9. The variable domain in full, with the rest retrieved from reference TRBV28 and TRBJ1-5, is DVKVTQSSRYLVKRTGEKVFLECVQDMDHENMFWYRQDPGLGLRLIYFSYDVKMKEKGDIPEGYSVSREKKERFSLILESASTNQTSMYLCASRPQTGGSQPQHFGDGTRLSIL.

The J gene is TRBJ1-1, the V gene TRBV3-1 (or the pseudogene TRBV3-2), with 8 bases identical to TRBD1. This CDR3 is built from 18 residues. V was pared by 4 bases and J by 1 base, with 14 bases of the junction left unmatched. Germline CDR1 is LGHDT and CDR2 is YNNKEL (reference sequence). The CDR3 loop is CASSLGAPTGGSNTEAFF. The CDR3 region has the DNA TGTGCCAGCAGCCTTGGTGCCCCAACAGGGGGTTCGAACACTGAAGCTTTCTTT.

This chain joins TRBV7-9 and TRBJ2-7, with D hard to call. The CDR3 spans 13 residues. Looked up from germline, CDR1 is SEHNR and CDR2 is FQNEAQ (reference sequence). Trimming took 5 bases from V and 3 from J, leaving 11 bases between them. The CDR3 protein is CASSPQSGYEQYF. CDR3 bases: TGTGCCAGCAGCCCCCAATCGGGCTACGAGCAGTACTTC.

The V gene is TRBV4-3, the J gene TRBJ1-3; D gene ambiguous. Germline V gene data show CDR1 as LGHNA and CDR2 as YSLEER. The germline V and J ends were trimmed by 1 base and 0 bases, with 7 bases remaining between them. This CDR3 is built from 15 residues. Here the CDR3 DNA reads TGCGCCAGCAGCCAAGCACAGAGCTCTGGAAACACCATATATTTT. Protein: CASSQAQSSGNTIYF.

The V gene is TRBV2, the J gene TRBJ2-1; 12 bases are a match to TRBD2. The trim removed 8 bases at V and 6 bases at J, leaving 11 bases unmatched. The CDR3 runs 16 residues. Per germline, CDR1 SNHLY and CDR2 FYNNEI. The CDR3 region is CASRSPLAGGLNEQFF. CDR3 coding DNA: TGTGCCAGCCGGAGTCCTCTAGCGGGGGGGCTCAATGAGCAGTTCTTC.

V and J are TRBV19 and TRBJ2-5; TRBD1 agrees at 7 bases. There are 13 residues in the CDR3. The ends lost 4 bases at V and 3 bases at J; junction bases unmatched: 2. Germline CDR1 and CDR2: LNHDA and SQIVND (reference sequence). The chain's CDR3 is CASSRQGEETQYF. CDR3 DNA sequence: TGTGCCAGTAGTAGGCAGGGGGAAGAGACCCAGTACTTC. Using reference TRBV19 and TRBJ2-5 for the parts outside the CDR3, the full variable domain is DGGITQSPKYLFRKEGQNVTLSCEQNLNHDAMYWYRQDPGQGLRLIYYSQIVNDFQKGDIAEGYSVSREKKESFPLTVTSAQKNPTAFYLCASSRQGEETQYFGPGTRLLVL.

This sequence joins TRBV7-8 and TRBJ1-5; tentatively, D is TRBD1 (6 bases). This CDR3 spans 20 amino acids. Germline V gene data show CDR1 as SGHVS and CDR2 as FQNEAQ. The V gene lost 2 bases and the J gene lost 2 bases, with 25 bases spanning the gap. The CDR3 loop is CASSLYLGTSRQGGNQPQHF. The CDR3 DNA follows: TGTGCCAGCAGCTTATATCTTGGGACATCACGACAAGGGGGCAATCAGCCCCAGCATTTT.

The chain recombines TRBV7-2 with TRBJ2-1; no reliable D call. Germline V CDR1 and CDR2: SGHTA, FQGNSA. Trimming removed 5 bases from V and 4 bases from J, with 9 bases in between. The CDR3 contains 13 residues. CDR3 sequence: CASSPPRYNEQFF. The CDR3 DNA is TGTGCCAGCAGCCCCCCTAGATACAATGAGCAGTTCTTC.

In its sample, this clone was seen a few times. J is TRBJ2-3 and V is TRBV25-1; no clear D gene. V was cut by 5 bases and J by 0 bases, with 15 bases left in between. Germline CDR1 MGHDK, CDR2 SYGVNS. The CDR3 length is 16 residues. In nucleotides, the CDR3 is TGTGCCAGCAGTATTGGGCTATCCCGGAGCACAGATACGCAGTATTTT. It codes for CASSIGLSRSTDTQYF.

This chain connects TRBV2 to TRBJ2-5; 7 bases are shared with TRBD1. Germline loops: CDR1 SNHLY, CDR2 FYNNEI. J was trimmed by 4 bases and V by 10 bases; bases with no gene match: 15. This CDR3 is 15 amino acids long. The CDR3: CATTLTGSGGETQYF. CDR3 sequence (DNA): TGTGCCACCACACTGACAGGGAGTGGAGGAGAGACCCAGTACTTC.

The V and J genes are TRBV6-1 and TRBJ1-5; D gene unclear. Germline CDR1 and CDR2: MNHNS and SASEGT. This CDR3 comprises 14 residues. V was trimmed by 2 bases and J by 0 bases, leaving 5 bases between them. The CDR3 DNA is TGTGCCAGCAGTGAAAGCTATAGCAATCAGCCCCAGCATTTT. The encoded protein is CASSESYSNQPQHF.

This chain connects TRBV6-6 to TRBJ1-2, with 11 bases that match TRBD1. Germline CDR1 and CDR2: MNHNY and SVGAGI (reference sequence). CDR3 length: 13 residues. The junction had 7 bases not matched to a gene; V was cut back by 8 bases and J by 8 bases. The CDR3 reads CASGEGTGGGYTF. As DNA, the CDR3 is TGTGCCAGCGGGGAAGGGACAGGGGGAGGCTACACCTTC.

A note on this clone: Other DNA sequences in this sample translate to the same CDR3. The chain uses TRBV6-2 or TRBV6-3 and TRBJ1-2; a weak D match, TRBD1 (6 bases). The CDR3 runs to 13 residues. Looked up from germline, CDR1 is MNHEY and CDR2 is SVGEGT. Trimming left V 3 bases short and J 6 bases short, with 11 bases between. In DNA form, the CDR3 reads TGTGCCAGCAGTTATACAGGGAGGGATGGCTACACCTTC. Its translation is CASSYTGRDGYTF.

The chain employs TRBV29-1 and TRBJ2-3; perhaps TRBD1 as D (5 bases). Germline V gene data show CDR1 as SQVTM and CDR2 as ANQGSEA. Deletions cut 0 bases from V and 5 bases from J, with 12 bases between. The CDR3 contains 14 residues. The CDR3 sequence: CSVEDEGAVDTQYF. Written as DNA, the CDR3 is TGCAGCGTTGAAGATGAAGGGGCAGTAGATACGCAGTATTTT.

The gene calls are TRBV28 and TRBJ2-7; no clear D gene. V was trimmed by 4 bases and J by 5 bases, leaving 12 bases between them. Germline CDR1 and CDR2: MDHEN and SYDVKM. This CDR3 spans 13 amino acids. CDR3: CASSSGNVDEQYF. CDR3 nucleotides: TGTGCCAGCAGTTCCGGTAACGTCGACGAGCAGTACTTC.

The J gene is TRBJ2-5, the V gene TRBV10-3; 9 bases align to TRBD1. The junction had 10 bases not matched to a gene; V was cut back by 7 bases and J by 4 bases. The CDR3 length is 15 residues. The germline V gene encodes CDR1 ENHRY and CDR2 SYGVKD. The CDR3 DNA sequence: TGTGCCATCAAGCCGGGACAGGGTTTTTCAGAGACCCAGTACTTC. Encoded protein: CAIKPGQGFSETQYF.

This clone was seen once. In nucleotides, the CDR3 is TGTGCCATCAGTGAGTCCAGGACAGGGCCTTCCGAGCAGTACTTC. Translating gives CAISESRTGPSEQYF. The V call is TRBV10-3, the J call TRBJ2-7, with 8 bases lining up with TRBD1. V was pared by 0 bases and J by 6 bases, with 7 bases of the junction left unmatched. The CDR3 consists of 15 residues. Germline CDR1 reads ENHRY; CDR2 reads SYGVKD.

V gene TRBV28 combines with J gene TRBJ1-1; 7 bases line up with TRBD1. The germline gives CDR1 MDHEN, CDR2 SYDVKM. Trimming at V came to 6 bases and at J to 10 bases, leaving 20 bases not matched to a gene. This CDR3 contains 16 residues. The DNA of the CDR3 is TGTGCCAGCAGGGCCGGGACAGACGGTCTTACGGGTCGAGCTTTCTTT. Translating it yields CASRAGTDGLTGRAFF.

The sample holds a few counts of this clone. The rearrangement links TRBV6-5 to TRBJ1-5; TRBD1 matches at 7 bases. Germline assignment: CDR1 MNHEY and CDR2 SVGAGI. This CDR3 contains 14 residues. V lost 6 bases to trimming and J lost 3 bases; unmatched junction nucleotides: 5. CDR3 bases: TGTGCCAGCAGCCCAGGACAGGCCAATCAGCCCCAGCATTTT. Its translation: CASSPGQANQPQHF.

The chain is built from TRBV24-1 and TRBJ2-7; D call uncertain. The CDR3 runs 15 residues. The V gene lost 2 bases and the J gene lost 6 bases, with 16 bases spanning the gap. Germline lookup yields CDR1 KGHDR and CDR2 SFDVKD. CDR3 region: CATSDSMNPLGEQYF. CDR3 nucleotides: TGTGCCACCAGTGATTCTATGAACCCCCTCGGCGAGCAGTACTTC.

The chain recombines TRBV6-1 with TRBJ2-7; maybe TRBD1 (6 bases). Trimming left V 2 bases short and J 5 bases short, with 16 bases between. Germline assignment: CDR1 MNHNS and CDR2 SASEGT. The CDR3 length is 15 residues. The CDR3 is CASSEFWTAPNEQYF. CDR3 bases: TGTGCCAGCAGTGAATTTTGGACAGCACCTAACGAGCAGTACTTC.